This T cell receptor beta chain was sequenced during a study of CD8+CD57+ T cells in acquired aplastic anemia. Study information: Sorted CD4+ and CD8+ cells yielded roughly 3.2 ug of DNA on average. Read counts for CD4+ cells (from healthy donors) averaged about 10.8 million.

Remarks on this clonotype: Its antigen is not known.

The germline gives CDR1 LNHNV, CDR2 YYDKDF (reference sequence). The CDR3 length is 11 residues. The germline V and J ends were trimmed by 3 bases and 5 bases, with 2 bases remaining between them. Both TCR beta VDJ combination and CDR3 sequence profiling were carried out. Genomic DNA was the template for this profiling. TCRdb re-analysed the reads in MiXCR, keeping a single row per CDR3 protein. Of some 200,000 distinct CDR3 sequences listed, approximately 60% are singletons. Study results and limitations: The same twenty-nine CD8+ CDR3 sequences occurred in patients and in controls. The CD8+ Simpson's diversity of patients and controls was not significantly different.

The chain links TRBV15 to TRBJ2-1, with D uncertain. This TCR was sampled from a human donor in good health. Sequenced: sorted CD4+, CD8+, or CD8+CD57+ T cells (not recorded which) from PBMCs. The CDR3 sequence is CATSRDNEQFF. The CDR3 DNA reads TGTGCCACCAGCAGGGACAATGAGCAGTTCTTC.